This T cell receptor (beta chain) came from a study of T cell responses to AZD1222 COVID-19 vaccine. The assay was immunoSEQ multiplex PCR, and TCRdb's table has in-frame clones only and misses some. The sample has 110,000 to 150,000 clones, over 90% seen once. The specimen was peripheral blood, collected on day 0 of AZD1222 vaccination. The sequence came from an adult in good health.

The CDR3 protein is CASSQGNLATEAFF. As DNA, the CDR3 is TGCGCCAGCAGTCAAGGGAACCTGGCCACTGAAGCTTTCTTT. The J gene is TRBJ1-1, the V gene TRBV23-1; D is undetermined. TRBV23-1 is an open reading frame whose function is uncertain. The V end lost 2 bases, the J end lost 4 bases, and 11 bases lay between the germline ends. The CDR3 loop spans 14 amino acids.